This T cell receptor beta chain is drawn from a study of shared clonotypes between healthy human individuals. Study information: The plates for each donor numbered three CD4 naive, three CD4 memory, two CD8 naive and one CD8 memory.

Genomic DNA belonging to each subset was distributed in equal measure over several immunoSEQ plates. Measured with immunoSEQ multiplex PCR; TCRdb has only the in-frame clones, and not every one. The repertoire has approximately 1.1 million clones, about 84% of them found once; the top ten carry under 0.6%. The germline gives CDR1 SEHNR, CDR2 FQNEAQ (reference sequence). Trimming left V 3 bases short and J 14 bases short, with 2 bases between. This CDR3 is built from 8 residues. Splitting of CD4+ cells produced CD45RA+ naive and CD45RA-negative memory subsets. This clone occurred once. What it recognizes is unknown. General observations from the study: Among donors, sharing of clonotypes was expected to be affected by sequencing depth.

This receptor was identified in a man younger than 35 in good health. Some clones in this sample may be carry-over from other donors' samples. V is TRBV7-9 and J is TRBJ2-1, with D hard to call. Sample: memory CD4+ T cells from PBMCs. The subset is: CD45RA-negative fraction. The chain's CDR3 is CASSLEFF. CDR3 DNA: TGTGCCAGCAGCTTGGAGTTCTTC.